A selection of T cell receptor beta chains follows, all from one sample in a study of control samples from healthy donors and cancer patients. TCRdb keeps only in-frame clones here, not all; method: immunoSEQ multiplex PCR. The profile shows tens of thousands of clones, 93% of them singletons. The source material was PBMCs. These TCRs come from a woman aged 35 to 49 with lung cancer. Each CDR3 is given with its conserved first and last residue. A D gene is named only where the DNA matches it firmly. Rows give clone size only sometimes, using once, few, many, or a class for an expanded clone.

>TRBV19|TRBD2|TRBJ2-1|.
CASSGGGSYNEQFF
TGTGCCAGTAGTGGGGGGGGCTCCTACAATGAGCAGTTCTTC
>TRBV24-1|TRBD1|TRBJ1-2|.
CATRGGRRGSYGYTF
TGTGCCACCAGGGGGGGGCGCAGGGGGAGTTATGGCTACACCTTC
>TRBV5-1|TRBD1|TRBJ1-1|.
CASSLGGGLNTEAFF
TGCGCCAGCAGCTTGGGAGGGGGCTTGAACACTGAAGCTTTCTTT
>TRBV3-1/TRBV3-2|.|TRBJ2-1|few
CASSPSWGSYNEQFF
TGTGCCAGCAGCCCGTCCTGGGGCTCCTACAATGAGCAGTTCTTC
>TRBV28|.|TRBJ1-5|.
CASTLPSDQPQHF
TGTGCCAGCACCCTACCGAGCGATCAGCCCCAGCATTTT
>TRBV6-5|TRBD1|TRBJ1-3|.
CASSSGGPPGNTIYF
TGTGCCAGCAGTTCAGGGGGCCCGCCTGGAAACACCATATATTTT
>TRBV4-1|.|TRBJ2-5|.
CASSQDPGQETQYF
TGCGCCAGCAGCCAAGACCCGGGTCAAGAGACCCAGTACTTC
>TRBV7-2|TRBD1|TRBJ2-7|.
CASSLWIRGPSGEQYF
TGTGCCAGCAGCTTATGGATCAGGGGGCCGTCGGGCGAGCAGTACTTC
>TRBV7-3|.|TRBJ2-3|.
CASSPGVGSDTQYF
TGTGCCAGCAGCCCCGGGGTCGGCTCAGATACGCAGTATTTT
>TRBV12-5|TRBD1|TRBJ2-5|.
CASGLGDRAQEAQYF
TGTGCTAGTGGTTTGGGGGACAGGGCCCAAGAGGCCCAGTACTTC
>TRBV12-3/TRBV12-4|.|TRBJ1-1|.
CASSFGDTEAFF
TGTGCCAGCAGTTTCGGGGACACTGAAGCTTTCTTT
>TRBV4-1|.|TRBJ2-7|.
CASSQEPGNYEQYF
TGCGCCAGCAGCCAAGAACCAGGGAATTACGAGCAGTACTTC
>TRBV27|.|TRBJ1-1|medium-sized
CASSSRQIHTEAFF
TGTGCCAGCAGTTCTCGACAGATACACACTGAAGCTTTCTTT
>TRBV7-2|TRBD1|TRBJ2-2|.
CASSRGQGANTGELFF
TGTGCCAGCAGCAGAGGACAGGGCGCGAACACCGGGGAGCTGTTTTTT
>TRBV5-1|.|TRBJ2-1|.
CASRAESSSYNEQFF
TGCGCCAGCAGGGCGGAAAGCAGCTCCTACAATGAGCAGTTCTTC
>TRBV5-6|.|TRBJ1-1|once
CASSLYGGTGMNTEAFF
TGTGCCAGCAGCCTTTACGGAGGTACGGGGATGAACACTGAAGCTTTCTTT
>TRBV28|.|TRBJ1-2|.
CASSLGPWGTYGYTF
TGTGCCAGCAGTTTGGGACCGTGGGGGACCTATGGCTACACCTTC
>TRBV28|TRBD1|TRBJ2-7|.
CASSLGGQSSYEQYF
TGTGCCAGCAGTTTAGGGGGACAGAGTAGCTACGAGCAGTACTTC
>TRBV2|.|TRBJ2-4|.
CASNAEGPGVSIQYF
TGTGCCAGCAACGCGGAGGGGCCTGGTGTTAGCATTCAGTACTTC
>TRBV6-5|.|TRBJ2-7|.
CASSKWDGAYEQYF
TGTGCCAGCAGTAAATGGGACGGAGCCTACGAGCAGTACTTC
>TRBV6-6|.|TRBJ2-3|.
CASSYSDGTDTQYF
TGTGCCAGCAGTTATTCGGACGGGACAGATACGCAGTATTTT
>TRBV7-8|TRBD2|TRBJ2-7|.
CASSFFSGGVYEQYF
TGTGCCAGCAGCTTTTTCAGCGGGGGGGTCTACGAGCAGTACTTC
>TRBV7-2|.|TRBJ2-1|.
CASSSQFF
TGTGCCAGCAGCTCCCAGTTCTTC
>TRBV9|.|TRBJ1-1|few
CASNLYSGIPEAFF
TGTGCCAGCAACCTTTACTCAGGAATTCCTGAAGCTTTCTTT
>TRBV2|.|TRBJ2-5|few
CASSDFRLGTQYF
TGTGCCAGCAGTGATTTCCGCCTAGGGACCCAGTACTTC
>TRBV2|.|TRBJ1-1|.
CASNSGRSTEAFF
TGTGCCAGCAACTCCGGCAGGAGTACTGAAGCTTTCTTT
>TRBV11-3|TRBD1|TRBJ2-3|.
CASSLGRQGLSDTQYF
TGTGCCAGCAGCTTAGGGCGACAGGGCTTATCAGATACGCAGTATTTT
>TRBV10-3|TRBD1|TRBJ1-1|.
CAISDPSRDRGPEAFF
TGTGCCATCAGTGATCCTTCCCGGGACAGGGGACCTGAAGCTTTCTTT
>TRBV9|TRBD1|TRBJ2-7|.
CASSGTGVEQYF
TGTGCCAGCAGCGGGACAGGGGTGGAGCAGTACTTC
>TRBV5-4|TRBD2|TRBJ2-3|.
CASSFKRGTSTDTQYF
TGTGCCAGCAGCTTCAAGCGGGGTACTAGCACAGATACGCAGTATTTT
>TRBV19|.|TRBJ1-5|.
CASSIYGDSNQPQHF
TGTGCCAGTAGTATTTACGGGGATAGCAATCAGCCCCAGCATTTT
>TRBV5-6|.|TRBJ1-3|.
CASSRDNSGNTIYF
TGTGCCAGCAGCCGAGACAACTCTGGAAACACCATATATTTT
>TRBV21-1|.|TRBJ2-7|few
CASSKICGGSPGGLGEQYF
TGTGCCAGCAGCAAAATTTGTGGCGGCTCCCCCGGGGGATTAGGGGAGCAGTACTTC
>TRBV2|.|TRBJ2-2|.
CASSIHRVSGELFF
TGTGCCAGCAGCATACACAGGGTCTCCGGGGAGCTGTTTTTT
>TRBV6-5|.|TRBJ2-2|once
CASAVQLNTGELFF
TGTGCCTCAGCGGTACAGCTAAACACCGGGGAGCTGTTTTTT
>TRBV29-1|.|TRBJ1-2|once
CSAPGVGRNGYTF
TGCAGCGCCCCGGGGGTGGGTCGCAATGGCTACACCTTC
>TRBV4-2|.|TRBJ1-1|.
CASKGRGTEAFF
TGTGCCAGCAAAGGCAGAGGCACTGAAGCTTTCTTT
>TRBV29-1|TRBD2|TRBJ2-3|.
CSVGGAGGPTDTQYF
TGCAGCGTTGGTGGAGCGGGGGGGCCTACAGATACGCAGTATTTT
>TRBV30|.|TRBJ1-2|.
CAWSVPAMFRYTF
TGTGCCTGGAGTGTCCCAGCTATGTTTCGCTACACCTTC
>TRBV7-9|.|TRBJ2-7|once
CASSLGLAYEQYF
TGTGCCAGCAGCTTGGGTCTAGCTTACGAGCAGTACTTC